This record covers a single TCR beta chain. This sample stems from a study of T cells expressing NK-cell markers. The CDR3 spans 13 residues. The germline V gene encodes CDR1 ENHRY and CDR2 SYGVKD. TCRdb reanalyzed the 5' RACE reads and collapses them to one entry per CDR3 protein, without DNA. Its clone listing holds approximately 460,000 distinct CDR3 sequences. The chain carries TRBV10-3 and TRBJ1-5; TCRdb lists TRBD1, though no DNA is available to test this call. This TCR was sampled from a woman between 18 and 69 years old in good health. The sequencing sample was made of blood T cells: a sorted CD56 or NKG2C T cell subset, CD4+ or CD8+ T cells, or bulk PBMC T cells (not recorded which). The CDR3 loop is CAIRRDRNQPQHF.